This T cell receptor beta chain was captured in a study of shared clonotypes between healthy human individuals. Whole-study results and caveats: An effect of sequencing depth on clonotype sharing among donors was expected. Rarefaction showed that sequencing of sorted subsets was incomplete (despite large depth).

Of note for this clone: Its antigen is still unknown.

From CD4+ cells came CD45RA+ naive and CD45RA-negative memory subsets. Genomic DNA from each subset was divided evenly over several immunoSEQ plates. Here immunoSEQ multiplex PCR was the method, and the copy in TCRdb shows in-frame clones only, minus some. The sample has about 1.5 million clones, 96% seen once. This CDR3 comprises 14 residues. V was trimmed by 3 bases and J by 6 bases, leaving 15 bases between them. Germline lookup yields CDR1 SGHRS and CDR2 YFSETQ. The specimen was naive CD4+ T cells sorted from blood. Subset defined: CD45RA+ positively selected. This sequence joins TRBV5-1 and TRBJ1-1; D is uncertain. This receptor was identified in a man aged 25-40 years in good health. This CDR3 is CASSWNTGNAEAFF. DNA of the CDR3: TGCGCCAGCAGCTGGAACACGGGAAACGCTGAAGCTTTCTTT.